These T cell receptor beta chains were read from a single sample in a study of molecular identifiers for immune sequencing clone quantification. TCRdb re-called the PCR reads with MiXCR, one entry per CDR3 protein. The table records 6,000 to 7,000 distinct CDR3 sequences, approximately 15% of them present only once. The sequencing sample was made of naive CD8+ T cells from blood, with Jurkat cell RNA spiked in. The receptors derive from a human donor in good health. Some libraries in this study had Jurkat cell RNA spiked in. The CDR3 runs from the conserved cysteine through the conserved F or W. Each record gives: D gene, J gene, clone size, V gene, CDR3 DNA, CDR3 protein. The D gene is left open where the match is weak. Clone size is given for some rows only: seen once, a few or many times, or a class if the clone is expanded.

>TRBD1|TRBJ2-7|medium-sized|TRBV4-1
TGCGCCAGCAGCGTTTACAGGGGATCCTACGAGCAGTACTTC
CASSVYRGSYEQYF
>TRBD1|TRBJ1-1|medium-sized|TRBV6-2/TRBV6-3
TGTGCCAGCAGTCGGACAGGCCCTATGAACACTGAAGCTTTCTTT
CASSRTGPMNTEAFF
>TRBD1|TRBJ2-7|many|TRBV30
TGTGCCTGGAGTCCAACCCACAGGGGCGGCTACGAGCAGTACTTC
CAWSPTHRGGYEQYF
>.|TRBJ1-2|medium-sized|TRBV12-3/TRBV12-4
TGTGCCAGCAGTTTCTTGACGGTGAATGGCTACACCTTC
CASSFLTVNGYTF
>.|TRBJ2-3|medium-sized|TRBV4-1
TGCGCCAGCAGCCAAGGGCCCACAGATACGCAGTATTTT
CASSQGPTDTQYF
>TRBD1|TRBJ2-3|medium-sized|TRBV6-1
TGTGCCAGCAGGGAAAGGGGGCTCAGCACAGATACGCAGTATTTT
CASRERGLSTDTQYF
>.|TRBJ1-1|.|TRBV14
TGTGCCAGCAGCCAAAGCGGGTTAACGGGGGAAGGTCCCACTGAAGCTTTCTTT
CASSQSGLTGEGPTEAFF
>TRBD1|TRBJ2-7|medium-sized|TRBV9
TGTGCCAGCAGCGCCGGGACAGGGGGGTACGAGCAGTACTTC
CASSAGTGGYEQYF
>TRBD1|TRBJ2-7|medium-sized|TRBV4-3
TGCGCCAGCAGCCATACCGGGACAGGGTCCTACGAGCAGTACTTC
CASSHTGTGSYEQYF
>.|TRBJ2-5|medium-sized|TRBV27
TGTGCCAGCAGTTCACCTCCTCTAGGCCAAGAGACCCAGTACTTC
CASSSPPLGQETQYF
>TRBD2|TRBJ2-3|medium-sized|TRBV27
TGTGCCAGCAGTTATCGAGCGGGAGAGCTTACAGATACGCAGTATTTT
CASSYRAGELTDTQYF
>.|TRBJ2-7|medium-sized|TRBV21-1
TGTGCCAGCAGCAAAGGGGGGACAGGAACCTACGAGCAGTACTTC
CASSKGGTGTYEQYF
>.|TRBJ2-3|medium-sized|TRBV5-4
TGTGCCAGCAGGCAGCCAGGGTCAGATACGCAGTATTTT
CASRQPGSDTQYF
>.|TRBJ2-1|.|TRBV2
TGTGCCAGCAGTGAGACGAGGGGCTCCTACAATGAGCAGTTCTTC
CASSETRGSYNEQFF
>TRBD2|TRBJ2-2|medium-sized|TRBV6-1
TGTGCCAGCAGTGAAGCCGTCGAGCGGGAGAACACCGGGGAGCTGTTTTTT
CASSEAVERENTGELFF
>TRBD1|TRBJ2-3|.|TRBV12-3/TRBV12-4
TGTGCCAGCAGTTCCGAGACAGGGGGCACAGATACGCAGTATTTT
CASSSETGGTDTQYF
>TRBD2|TRBJ2-3|once|TRBV3-1
TGTGCCAGCAGCCAAGACTTAGCGGGCCTTCTAGTAACAGATACGCAGTATTTT
CASSQDLAGLLVTDTQYF
>.|TRBJ2-3|medium-sized|TRBV4-3
TGCGCCAGCAGCCAAGATAGCGGAACCACAGATACGCAGTATTTT
CASSQDSGTTDTQYF
>.|TRBJ2-7|medium-sized|TRBV19
TGTGCCAGCTCGAACCCCCAGGGTACCGAGCAGTACTTC
CASSNPQGTEQYF
>.|TRBJ1-5|many|TRBV6-1
TGTGCCAGCAGCCACGGGGGAGAACAGCCCCAGCATTTT
CASSHGGEQPQHF
>TRBD2|TRBJ2-1|medium-sized|TRBV6-2/TRBV6-3
TGTGCCAGCAGTCAGACTAGCGGGAGGGCCTTGAATGAGCAGTTCTTC
CASSQTSGRALNEQFF
>.|TRBJ2-7|medium-sized|TRBV4-3
TGCGCCAGCAGCCAAGATGCGGCACCGCCCTACGAGCAGTACTTC
CASSQDAAPPYEQYF
>.|TRBJ1-1|medium-sized|TRBV19
TGTGCCAGTAGTATCCTCACTGAAGCTTTCTTT
CASSILTEAFF
>TRBD1|TRBJ2-7|medium-sized|TRBV7-9
TGTGCCAGCAGCTTGCAGGGGGCGGACGAGCAGTACTTC
CASSLQGADEQYF
>.|TRBJ2-7|medium-sized|TRBV4-3
TGCGCCAGCAGCCATCTGGGCAGGGCCCCGAACGAGCAGTACTTC
CASSHLGRAPNEQYF
>.|TRBJ2-3|medium-sized|TRBV7-2
TGTGCCAGCAGCTTAGCTCATGGGGGGTTCACAGATACGCAGTATTTT
CASSLAHGGFTDTQYF
>.|TRBJ1-1|medium-sized|TRBV30
TGTGCCTCGACATGGGTTCGGCGGTCAGGGAACACTGAAGCTTTCTTT
CASTWVRRSGNTEAFF
>TRBD1|TRBJ2-2|medium-sized|TRBV7-3
TGTGCCAGCAGCACCGGGACAGCTCACACCGGGGAGCTGTTTTTT
CASSTGTAHTGELFF
>.|TRBJ2-3|medium-sized|TRBV10-3
TGTGCCATCAGTGAGTCTTTCGGGAGCGTCGCAGATACGCAGTATTTT
CAISESFGSVADTQYF
>.|TRBJ2-1|many|TRBV19
TGTGCCAGTCTTGGGCCCTACAATGAGCAGTTCTTC
CASLGPYNEQFF
>.|TRBJ1-1|many|TRBV7-9
TGTGCCAGCAGCTTAGAGGAAGAGGCGGATGAAGCTTTCTTT
CASSLEEEADEAFF
>.|TRBJ2-7|medium-sized|TRBV29-1
TGCAGCGTTTCCTGGGCGGGCCCCTACGAGCAGTACTTC
CSVSWAGPYEQYF
>TRBD1|TRBJ1-5|medium-sized|TRBV7-8
TGTGCCAGCAGCTTAGCCAAACCCGGGACAGAAGTTAATAGCAATCAGCCCCAGCATTTT
CASSLAKPGTEVNSNQPQHF
>.|TRBJ1-1|medium-sized|TRBV7-6
TGTGCCAGCAGCCTAATGACGAGTAAGAACACTGAAGCTTTCTTT
CASSLMTSKNTEAFF
>TRBD1|TRBJ1-1|medium-sized|TRBV28
TGTGCCAGCAGGCTTGAATTAACAGGGGTCGACACTGAAGCTTTCTTT
CASRLELTGVDTEAFF
>.|TRBJ2-3|medium-sized|TRBV14
TGTGCCAGCAGCCAAGGGCATACCAGCACAGATACGCAGTATTTT
CASSQGHTSTDTQYF
>.|TRBJ2-4|.|TRBV15
TGTGCCACCAGCATAAGGGAGCTAACAGCCAAAAACATTCAGTACTTC
CATSIRELTAKNIQYF
>.|TRBJ1-3|many|TRBV2
TGTGCCAGCAGTGATCGACATATGAGTGGAAACACCATATATTTT
CASSDRHMSGNTIYF
>TRBD2|TRBJ2-1|medium-sized|TRBV14
TGTGCCAGCAGCCAAGACAGAGGGACTAGCGGGAGAAAGCAGTTCTTC
CASSQDRGTSGRKQFF
>.|TRBJ2-3|once|TRBV2
TGTGCCAACAGTGTTAGCCCAGATAACACAGATACGCAGTATTTT
CANSVSPDNTDTQYF
>.|TRBJ2-1|medium-sized|TRBV4-3
TGCGCCAGCAGCCAAGAGGTCCTTTTGGGCAATGAGCAGTTCTTC
CASSQEVLLGNEQFF
>TRBD1|TRBJ2-7|medium-sized|TRBV20-1
TGCAGTGCCGACGCCCCCGGACAGGGCTACGAGCAGTACTTC
CSADAPGQGYEQYF
>.|TRBJ2-5|medium-sized|TRBV4-1
TGCGCCAGCAGCCAGAGGGAGACAGGCATTGAAGAGACCCAGTACTTC
CASSQRETGIEETQYF
>.|TRBJ1-5|medium-sized|TRBV7-8
TGTGCCAGCAGCTTAGTGACGGTCAGCTCAATTAGCAATCAGCCCCAGCATTTT
CASSLVTVSSISNQPQHF
>TRBD1|TRBJ2-2|medium-sized|TRBV7-9
TGTGCCAGCAGCTCGCCGGACAGGGGGCTCTACACCGGGGAGCTGTTTTTT
CASSSPDRGLYTGELFF
>TRBD2|TRBJ2-7|medium-sized|TRBV7-9
TGTGCCAGCAGCGACCCGCTAGCGGGAGGGCCCACCTACGAGCAGTACTTC
CASSDPLAGGPTYEQYF
>TRBD2|TRBJ2-3|once|TRBV25-1
TGTGCCAGCAGTGATGAAGGGGACTACACAGATACGCAGTATTTT
CASSDEGDYTDTQYF
>.|TRBJ2-7|medium-sized|TRBV4-2
TGTGCCAGCAGCCAAGACCGGGGGCAGTCCTACGAGCAGTACTTC
CASSQDRGQSYEQYF
>.|TRBJ2-7|.|TRBV18
TGTGCCAGCTCACCGGGGGGACCGGCAACCCTCGGCTACGAGCAGTACTTC
CASSPGGPATLGYEQYF
>.|TRBJ2-5|medium-sized|TRBV12-3/TRBV12-4
TGTGCCAGCAGGCACTTGCCTAGCAGTACCGCTGCCCAGTACTTC
CASRHLPSSTAAQYF
>TRBD2|TRBJ2-3|medium-sized|TRBV20-1
TGCAGTGCTACTAGCGGGGGGGCCACAGATACGCAGTATTTT
CSATSGGATDTQYF